This passage covers 8 T cell receptor beta chains from one sample sequenced in a study of CXCR3-negative and CXCR3-positive naive CD8 T cells. With UMI labels, 5' RACE was used to prepare the TRB cDNA libraries. TCRdb reprocessed the 5' RACE reads, with one entry per CDR3 protein and no DNA. Seen in this sample are about 58,000 distinct CDR3 sequences; the ten most common clones hold 0.4% to 0.5%. Sequencing input: naive CXCR3- CD8+ T cells from blood. Subset indicated: CD45RO-CCR7+CD27+CD95- naive CD8+ T cells lacking CXCR3 (TNR3-). All receptors come from a human donor in good health. Some clones in this sample may be carry-over from other donors' samples.

Frequency places this clonotype as medium-sized. J is TRBJ2-7 and V is TRBV6-2 or TRBV6-3. The CDR3 runs to 14 residues. The germline V gene encodes CDR1 MNHEY and CDR2 SVGEGT. This chain's CDR3 is CASSWLGALYEQYF.

The chain links TRBV7-6 to TRBJ2-2. The germline V gene has CDR1 SGHVS and CDR2 FNYEAQ. The CDR3 is 15 amino acids. CDR3 residues: CASSLGGGNTGELFF. The complete variable domain, with remaining parts taken from reference TRBV7-6 and TRBJ2-2, reads GAGVSQSPRYKVTKRGQDVALRCDPISGHVSLYWYRQALGQGPEFLTYFNYEAQQDKSGLPNDRFSAERPEGSISTLTIQRTEQRDSAMYRCASSLGGGNTGELFFGEGSRLTVL.

This chain's CDR3 is CASSYSPGQGSDTQYF. This sequence joins TRBV6-6 and TRBJ2-3; checking the TCRdb D call of TRBD1 is not possible without DNA. The CDR3 loop spans 16 amino acids. CDR1 is MNHNY and CDR2 is SVGAGI in the germline V gene (reference sequence).

The V and J genes are TRBV4-3 and TRBJ2-3; TCRdb selects TRBD2, and the lack of DNA leaves this call unchecked. Germline-derived CDR1 and CDR2 are LGHNA and YSLEER. CDR3 size: 14 residues. CDR3 protein: CASSQEQGGDTQYF.

The CDR3 reads CASTPHGKAQYF. J is TRBJ2-3 and V is TRBV5-8; TCRdb calls TRBD1, which cannot be checked without DNA. CDR3 length: 12 residues. The germline V gene has CDR1 SGHTS and CDR2 YDEGEE.

The chain carries TRBV29-1 and TRBJ1-3; TCRdb gives TRBD1 as the D gene, but with no DNA this cannot be confirmed. Germline V gene sequence: CDR1 SQVTM, CDR2 ANQGSEA. The CDR3 is made up of 14 amino acids. The CDR3 reads CSVEGPGGADTIYF.

This chain uses TRBV20-1 with TRBJ2-3; TCRdb names TRBD2, which stays unverified in the absence of DNA. The CDR3 is 14 residues long. Germline CDR1 and CDR2: DFQATT and SNEGSKA (reference sequence). The CDR3 here is CSAISGETPDTQYF.

The chain uses TRBV28 and TRBJ2-7; the TCRdb call, TRBD1, lacks DNA for checking. Germline lookup yields CDR1 MDHEN and CDR2 SYDVKM. There are 13 residues in the CDR3. This chain's CDR3 is CASSLWPGDEQYF.